The subject of this entry is one TCR beta chain. Its target is unknown. The CDR3 extends over 16 amino acids. The V gene lost 6 bases and the J gene lost 0 bases, with 18 bases spanning the gap. Germline CDR1 is MNHEY and CDR2 is SMNVEV (reference sequence). Genomic DNA acted as the template from which TCR beta VDJ combination and CDR3 sequence profiling were carried out. Each CDR3 protein gets one entry after TCRdb re-called the reads with MiXCR. The table has 200,000 or so distinct CDR3 sequences, 55% to 70% seen once. The data originate from a study of CD8+CD57+ T cells in acquired aplastic anemia. In the study overall: Isolated CD4+ and CD8+ cells, once sorted, yielded DNA averaging 3.2 ug. Whole-study findings and limits: Levels of CD8+ Simpson's diversity were not significantly distinct in patients versus controls. There were over 25 CD8+ CDR3 sequences that occurred in both patients and controls.

The rearrangement joins TRBV27 to TRBJ2-7, with a weak D call TRBD1 (5 bases). The clonotype comes from a human donor with severe aplastic anemia or a healthy control (not recorded which). Sequencing used sorted CD4+, CD8+, or CD8+CD57+ T cells (not recorded which) from PBMCs. CDR3 bases: TGTGCCAGCAGCAAGGGGAAGAGTCGGAGCTCCTACGAGCAGTACTTC. This translates into CASSKGKSRSSYEQYF.